Below, 16 T cell receptor beta chains from the same sample are listed, as sequenced in a study of T cells in Graves' hyperthyroidism and ophthalmopathy. Amplified TCR beta CDR3 regions came from RNA transcripts. The HTBI primer set was used in a first-round RT-PCR of the TCR CDR3. TCRdb analysed the multiplex PCR reads with MiXCR anew, one entry per CDR3 protein. The data show 350,000 or so distinct CDR3 sequences, roughly a fifth seen once. The sequencing input was blood. The receptors were sampled from a woman aged 50 to 60 with Graves' hyperthyroidism.

This clonotype was observed a handful of times. The chain is built from TRBV7-9 and TRBJ1-4; 9 positions agree with TRBD1. CDR3 length: 17 residues. Germline V gives CDR1 SEHNR, CDR2 FQNEAQ (reference sequence). Trimming removed 5 bases from V and 4 bases from J; junction bases left unmatched: 11. As DNA, the CDR3 is TGTGCCAGCAGCCGATCGGGACAGGGAGATCGTAATGAAAAACTGTTTTTT. This encodes CASSRSGQGDRNEKLFF.

The gene calls are TRBV7-9 and TRBJ1-1; possibly TRBD1 for D (6 bases). CDR3 length: 13 residues. V was pared by 6 bases and J by 1 base, with 9 bases between. Germline V CDR1 and CDR2: SEHNR, FQNEAQ (reference sequence). The CDR3 bases are TGTGCCAGCAGGGCAGGGGCGAACACTGAAGCTTTCTTT. Encoded protein: CASRAGANTEAFF.

The chain couples TRBV6-1 to TRBJ1-5; D might be TRBD1 (5 bases). Trimming cost V 5 bases and J 1 base, with 15 bases left between them. Germline V CDR1 and CDR2: MNHNS, SASEGT. This CDR3 region has 16 residues. This CDR3 is CASSPRGLWSNQPQHF. For the CDR3, the DNA is TGTGCCAGCAGTCCCCGGGGCCTATGGAGCAATCAGCCCCAGCATTTT.

This clonotype was observed at least ten times. The chain joins TRBV28 to TRBJ2-7; a weak D match, TRBD1 (5 bases). V was shortened by 5 bases and J by 7 bases, with 9 bases between the two germline ends. Germline V gene data show CDR1 as MDHEN and CDR2 as SYDVKM. The CDR3 contains 11 residues. The CDR3 nucleotides read TGTGCCAGCAGTGGAAGACAGGAGCAGTACTTC. Its protein product is CASSGRQEQYF.

In this sample, this clonotype turned up many times. The rearrangement links TRBV6-1 to TRBJ2-3; the D is unclear. V lost 8 bases, J lost 2 bases, and 5 bases lay in between. There are 11 residues in the CDR3. Germline V lookup: CDR1 MNHNS, CDR2 SASEGT. The CDR3 coding sequence is TGTGCCAGCCACACCACAGATACGCAGTATTTT. This translates into CASHTTDTQYF.

This clonotype has just one count. This may arise from a read error, as a much more abundant clone is one base away. This chain uses TRBV28 with TRBJ1-2; 10 bases fit TRBD1. Germline loops: CDR1 MDHEN, CDR2 SYDVKM. There are 12 residues in the CDR3. V lost 6 bases to trimming and J lost 6 bases; unmatched junction nucleotides: 1. The CDR3: CASSGQGDGYTF. CDR3 DNA: TGTGCCAGCAGCGGACAGGGGGATGGCTACACCTTC.

This clonotype was recorded many times. CDR3 bases: TGTGCCAGCAGTTACCATGTTGAAAATCAGCCCCAGCATTTT. Protein product: CASSYHVENQPQHF. This chain links TRBV6-2 or TRBV6-3 with TRBJ1-5; D remains unclear. Trimming cost V 2 bases and J 4 bases, with 9 bases left between them. Germline lookup yields CDR1 MNHEY and CDR2 SVGEGT. CDR3 length equals 14 residues.

This clonotype was counted many times. The CDR3, as DNA: TGTGCCAGCAGCCGTGGCTTGGGGGCGAATGAGCAGTTCTTC. Residues: CASSRGLGANEQFF. V and J are TRBV4-2 and TRBJ2-1; tentative D call: TRBD1 (6 bases). The CDR3 is 14 residues long. Between the trimmed V and J ends, which lost 4 bases and 7 bases, there was a span of 14 bases. Germline lookup yields CDR1 LGHNA and CDR2 YNFKEQ.

The table lists this clonotype with many counts. V gene TRBV20-1 combines with J gene TRBJ1-2; 9 nucleotides line up with TRBD1. The CDR3 spans 17 residues. The germline V gene has CDR1 DFQATT and CDR2 SNEGSKA (reference sequence). V lost 6 bases to trimming and J lost 2 bases; unmatched junction nucleotides: 16. CDR3 protein: CSAEPQGAARRNYGYTF. In nucleotides, the CDR3 is TGCAGTGCCGAACCACAGGGGGCGGCTAGAAGAAACTATGGCTACACCTTC.

This clonotype appeared many times. V is TRBV27 and J is TRBJ1-4; D might be TRBD1 (6 bases). V was shortened by 3 bases and J by 3 bases, with 14 bases between the two germline ends. Germline CDR1 and CDR2: MNHEY and SMNVEV (reference sequence). The CDR3 runs to 16 residues. The CDR3 loop is CASSFGRGGPNEKLFF. The CDR3 DNA is TGTGCCAGCAGTTTTGGCAGGGGTGGGCCTAATGAAAAACTGTTTTTT.

The sample holds a few counts of this clonotype. CDR3: CASSDLTDTQYF. Here the CDR3 DNA reads TGTGCCAGCAGTGACCTCACAGATACGCAGTATTTT. The rearrangement joins TRBV6-4 to TRBJ2-3; D is uncertain. This CDR3 contains 12 residues. Germline loops: CDR1 MRHNA, CDR2 SNTAGT. V was shortened by 2 bases and J by 2 bases, with 2 bases between the two germline ends.

This clonotype was observed a handful of times. This rearrangement joins TRBV5-5 to TRBJ2-1; D call uncertain. Germline CDR1 reads SGHKS; CDR2 reads YYEKEE (reference sequence). This CDR3 spans 15 amino acids. Deletions cut 4 bases from V and 1 base from J, with 12 bases between. The CDR3 DNA reads as TGTGCCAGCAGCCCGGACCTGGTTTCCTACAATGAGCAGTTCTTC. Translated: CASSPDLVSYNEQFF.

This clonotype was recorded at least ten times. The chain couples TRBV12-3 or TRBV12-4 to TRBJ1-2; 8 bases match TRBD1. The V gene end was trimmed by 3 bases and the J gene end by 3 bases; junction bases not matched to a gene: 6. The CDR3 covers 15 residues. The CDR3 region has the DNA TGTGCCAGCAGTTTCACCAGGGGGCGAGACTATGGCTACACCTTC. Protein: CASSFTRGRDYGYTF.

The gene calls are TRBV6-1 and TRBJ1-3; D is undetermined. V was shortened by 5 bases and J by 2 bases, with 16 bases between the two germline ends. The germline V gene encodes CDR1 MNHNS and CDR2 SASEGT. The CDR3 totals 16 residues. The CDR3 spells CASSLSSQGTGNTIYF. The CDR3 nucleotides read TGTGCCAGCAGTTTAAGCTCACAAGGGACTGGAAACACCATATATTTT.

This clonotype has only a few counts. The chain uses TRBV28 and TRBJ1-1; unclear D gene. This CDR3 region has 13 residues. Germline lookup yields CDR1 MDHEN and CDR2 SYDVKM. V was clipped by 3 bases and J by 3 bases, with 8 bases between them. The CDR3 bases are TGTGCCAGCAGTTTCGACCGATACACTGAAGCTTTCTTT. It codes for CASSFDRYTEAFF.

The chain joins TRBV20-1 to TRBJ2-5, with D tentatively TRBD1 or TRBD2 (5 bases each). The CDR3 has 14 residues. CDR1 and CDR2 (germline): DFQATT, SNEGSKA (reference sequence). Trimming stripped 3 bases from V and 1 base from J, with 12 bases between. The CDR3 loop reads CSASPGTFQETQYF. CDR3 DNA sequence: TGCAGTGCTAGCCCCGGGACCTTCCAAGAGACCCAGTACTTC.